The sequence of this TCR beta chain was determined in a study of blood T cell repertoires in COVID-19. Study context: Sample material is recorded as cDNA or gDNA derived from T cells, B-cell-depleted T cells, or PBMCs.

Sequencing was performed with immunoSEQ multiplex PCR; in TCRdb, only in-frame clones are kept and a portion is missing. The table has 210,000 or so clones, approximately 87% seen once. V gave up 5 bases and J gave up 0 bases, with 12 bases separating them. The germline gives CDR1 SGDLS, CDR2 YYNGEE. This CDR3 is 15 amino acids long. The clonotype was recovered from a woman aged 50 to 60 with acute or convalescent COVID-19. Input material: peripheral blood. V is TRBV9 and J is TRBJ2-1; tentatively, D is TRBD1 (7 bases). CDR3 DNA: TGTGCCAGCAGACCAGGGGGGAGCTCCTACAATGAGCAGTTCTTC. Translation gives CASRPGGSSYNEQFF.